The 30 T cell receptor beta chains listed next were all sequenced from one sample in a study of tumor-infiltrating lymphocytes in primary liver carcinoma. The study extracted blood RNA from unsorted whole blood and also extracted germline DNA. Researchers generated TCR beta cDNA from around 0.55 ug of total RNA, relying on a constant-region primer. Modified slightly, ARM-PCR produced TCR beta libraries over three nested multiplex PCR rounds. With TRBV1-TRBV30 forward primers and a C-beta reverse primer, the first two PCR rounds were run for roughly 10 cycles each. MiXCR, run by TCRdb on the multiplex PCR reads, gives a single entry per CDR3 protein. Here the sample spans 300,000 to 400,000 distinct CDR3 sequences, 65% being singletons. The sequencing sample was made of peripheral blood. The receptors derive from a man aged 35 to 55 with primary liver carcinoma and hepatitis B virus infection.

The V gene is TRBV5-1, the J gene TRBJ1-1; maybe TRBD1 (5 bases). Germline V gene sequence: CDR1 SGHRS, CDR2 YFSETQ. V lost 5 bases to trimming and J lost 0 bases, with 14 bases between them. The CDR3 runs 15 residues. The CDR3 bases are TGCGCCAGCAGACAGGACAACCCTTTGAACACTGAAGCTTTCTTT. Its translation: CASRQDNPLNTEAFF.

This clonotype was recorded only once. One junction end disagrees with the germline gene, perhaps due to a read error. V and J are TRBV5-6 and TRBJ2-3, with D maybe TRBD1 (5 bases). Germline CDR1 is SGHDT and CDR2 is YYEEEE. The CDR3 consists of 15 residues. CDR3: CTSSLGLSTTDTQYF. In DNA form, the CDR3 reads TGTACCAGCAGCCTGGGGCTCTCAACCACAGATACGCAGTATTTT.

About this clonotype: Its ends do not fully match the called genes, so a read error is possible. The V and J genes are TRBV11-2 and TRBJ2-3; 7 bases fit TRBD1. The germline CDR1 and CDR2 sequences are SGHAT and FQNNGV. The CDR3 spans 16 residues. The CDR3 DNA sequence: TGTACCAGCAGCTCCGTGCGAACAGGGGGCACAGATACGCAGTATTTT. Encoded protein: CTSSSVRTGGTDTQYF.

Points on this clonotype: This sequence may be a read error, since a much larger clone differs from it by one base. The conserved phenylalanine or tryptophan is not found at the CDR3 terminus, so this likely reflects a read error. This chain joins TRBV13 and TRBJ2-5; D might be TRBD2 (6 bases). V lost 5 bases and J lost 1, with 11 bases in between. This CDR3 has 14 residues. Germline V gene lookup returns CDR1 PRHDT and CDR2 FYEKMQ (reference sequence). The CDR3 DNA sequence: TGTGCCAGCAGCGCCCGGGACTCCCAAGAGACCCAGTACTTA. This gives the protein CASSARDSQETQYL.

Comment on this clonotype: This sequence may be a read error, since a much larger clone differs from it by one base. The V and J genes are TRBV6-5 and TRBJ2-1; TRBD2 agrees at 9 bases. Trimming at V came to 4 bases and at J to 0 bases, leaving 4 bases not matched to a gene. The CDR3 is 16 residues long. In germline, CDR1 is MNHEY, CDR2 SVGAGI. The chain's CDR3 is CASSWISGSSYNEQFF. The CDR3 DNA reads as TGTGCCAGCAGTTGGATTAGCGGGAGCTCCTACAATGAGCAGTTCTTC.

In the case of this clonotype: A much larger clone lies a single base off, so this may be a read error. This chain uses TRBV6-6 with TRBJ2-1; 8 bases agree with TRBD2. The CDR3 length is 15 residues. CDR1 and CDR2 (germline): MNHNY, SVGAGI (reference sequence). V lost 10 bases, J lost 4 bases, and 12 bases stayed unmatched. CDR3 amino acids: CANSSSGIGYNEQFF. CDR3 sequence (DNA): TGTGCCAACAGCAGTAGCGGGATAGGGTACAATGAGCAGTTCTTC.

Concerning this clonotype itself: Its ends do not fully match the called genes, so a read error is possible. The chain combines TRBV11-1 with TRBJ2-1; 7 bases are shared with TRBD2. Per germline, CDR1 SGHAT and CDR2 FQDESV (reference sequence). CDR3 size: 15 residues. In DNA, the CDR3 is TGTGCCAGCAGCCCACGGACTAGTCTCGCCAATGGGCAGTTCTTC. Translated, it gives CASSPRTSLANGQFF.

As regards this clonotype: Given a much more abundant clone one base away, this may be a read error. This rearrangement joins TRBV6-6 to TRBJ2-2, with a tentative D call TRBD1 (6 bases). V was clipped by 5 bases and J by 4 bases, with 14 bases between them. Germline V gene sequence: CDR1 MNHNY, CDR2 SVGAGI (reference sequence). This CDR3 is built from 15 residues. The CDR3 nucleotides are TGTGCCAGCAGTGAAAACAGGGACGTCACCGGGGAGCTGTTTTTT. It is translated as CASSENRDVTGELFF.

J is TRBJ2-3 and V is TRBV6-2 or TRBV6-3, with D unclear. This CDR3 contains 16 residues. The germline CDR1 and CDR2 sequences are MNHEY and SVGEGT. The germline V and J ends were trimmed by 0 bases and 7 bases, with 17 bases remaining between them. CDR3 amino acids: CASSYSGKAGANTQYF. DNA of the CDR3: TGTGCCAGCAGTTACTCGGGGAAGGCAGGAGCAAATACGCAGTATTTT.

This clonotype was detected many times. CDR3 region: CSVETGNTEAFF. For the CDR3, the DNA is TGCAGCGTTGAGACAGGGAACACTGAAGCTTTCTTT. The gene calls are TRBV29-1 and TRBJ1-1, with TRBD1 as a possible D gene (6 bases). The CDR3 sequence is 12 residues long. Germline V gene sequence: CDR1 SQVTM, CDR2 ANQGSEA. V lost 3 bases, J lost 1 base, and 6 bases lay in between.

This clonotype was observed a few times. This chain connects TRBV4-1 to TRBJ2-5, with 8 bases lining up with TRBD2. V shed 2 bases, J shed 1 base, and the junction held 6 bases outside the gene matches. Looked up from germline, CDR1 is MGHRA and CDR2 is YSYEKL. The CDR3 has 16 amino acids. CDR3 residues: CASSQSQLAVQETQYF. DNA of the CDR3: TGCGCCAGCAGCCAAAGTCAACTAGCGGTCCAAGAGACCCAGTACTTC.

Remarks on this clonotype: Compared with germline, one end of the junction differs, possibly owing to a read error. The CDR3 bases are TGTGCCGGCAGCCCGGGGACAGGGGGGGGCACAGATACGCAGTATTTT. This gives the protein CAGSPGTGGGTDTQYF. The chain links TRBV5-6 to TRBJ2-3; 11 bases agree with TRBD1. Germline V gene lookup returns CDR1 SGHDT and CDR2 YYEEEE. CDR3 length equals 16 residues. The complete variable domain, with remaining parts taken from reference TRBV5-6 and TRBJ2-3, reads DAGVTQSPTHLIKTRGQQVTLRCSPKSGHDTVSWYQQALGQGPQFIFQYYEEEERQRGNFPDRFSGHQFPNYSSELNVNALLLGDSALYLCAGSPGTGGGTDTQYFGPGTRLTVL.

For this clonotype: An end of the junction does not agree with germline; a read error may underlie this. This chain joins TRBV6-1 and TRBJ2-1; a possible D gene is TRBD1 (6 bases). The CDR3 totals 15 residues. CDR1 and CDR2 (germline): MNHNS, SASEGT. CDR3 sequence reads: CASSGRDIRSNEQSF. DNA for the CDR3: TGTGCCAGTAGTGGCCGGGACATCCGGAGCAATGAGCAGTCCTTC.

Comments on this clonotype: Possible read error: a much larger clone is one base away. V usage is TRBV6-1 and J usage is TRBJ2-7; D perhaps matches TRBD1 (6 bases). The CDR3 covers 17 residues. The germline gives CDR1 MNHNS, CDR2 SASEGT. V shed 4 bases and J shed 2 bases, with 21 bases lying between them. Written as DNA, the CDR3 is TGTGCCAGCAGTGGAGGGGGTACGGGTCAAGGGGCCTACGAGCAGTACTTC. It translates to CASSGGGTGQGAYEQYF.

This clonotype was counted many times. V usage is TRBV6-6 and J usage is TRBJ1-1, with D unclear. Deletions cut 2 bases from V and 4 bases from J, with 5 bases between. In germline, CDR1 is MNHNY, CDR2 SVGAGI (reference sequence). The CDR3 sequence is 12 residues long. The CDR3 protein is CASSYGSTEAFF. Written as DNA, the CDR3 is TGTGCCAGCAGTTACGGGAGCACTGAAGCTTTCTTT.

This clonotype was observed many times. V is TRBV5-4 and J is TRBJ2-5; 11 nucleotides align to TRBD1. Germline V gene sequence: CDR1 SGHNT, CDR2 YYREEE (reference sequence). The CDR3 is 14 residues long. J gave up 5 bases and V 6 bases, and 6 bases lay outside the gene matches. This CDR3 reads CASKGQGAWETQYF. Written as DNA, the CDR3 is TGTGCCAGCAAAGGACAGGGGGCTTGGGAGACCCAGTACTTC. Based on the CDR3 plus reference TRBV5-4 and TRBJ2-5, the full variable domain is ETGVTQSPTHLIKTRGQQVTLRCSSQSGHNTVSWYQQALGQGPQFIFQYYREEENGRGNFPPRFSGLQFPNYSSELNVNALELDDSALYLCASKGQGAWETQYFGPGTRLLVL.

V and J are TRBV2 and TRBJ2-1, with 8 bases fitting TRBD2. V shed 6 bases, J shed 15 bases, and the junction held 19 bases outside the gene matches. Germline values: CDR1 SNHLY, CDR2 FYNNEI. The CDR3 runs to 15 residues. The CDR3 reads CASRGGSGAGERRFF. In DNA form, the CDR3 reads TGTGCCAGCAGAGGGGGTAGTGGAGCGGGAGAACGCCGGTTCTTC. The full variable domain, in which reference TRBV2 and TRBJ2-1 provide the parts outside the CDR3, is EPEVTQTPSHQVTQMGQEVILRCVPISNHLYFYWYRQILGQKVEFLVSFYNNEISEKSEIFDDQFSVERPDGSNFTLKIRSTKLEDSAMYFCASRGGSGAGERRFFGPGTRLTVL.

The chain links TRBV30 to TRBJ2-3; the match to TRBD2 covers 8 bases. The trim removed 3 bases at V and 0 bases at J, leaving 5 bases unmatched. Germline V lookup: CDR1 GTSNPN, CDR2 SVGIG (reference sequence). The CDR3 length is 15 residues. The CDR3 DNA sequence: TGTGCCTGGAGAAGGCGGGAGGTTAGCACAGATACGCAGTATTTT. Amino acids: CAWRRREVSTDTQYF.

The chain is built from TRBV6-6 and TRBJ1-6; 8 nucleotides align to TRBD1. Losses at the gene ends were 7 bases for V and 7 bases for J; bases not matched to a gene: 6. CDR3 length: 14 amino acids. CDR1 and CDR2 from the germline V gene are MNHNY and SVGAGI (reference sequence). The CDR3 coding sequence is TGTGCCAGCACATCGACAGGGGACAATTCACCCCTCCACTTT. Its protein is CASTSTGDNSPLHF.

This clonotype was recorded at least ten times. This chain joins TRBV11-3 and TRBJ1-2; D ambiguous. V was pared by 5 bases and J by 2 bases, with 9 bases between. The germline V gene encodes CDR1 SGHNT and CDR2 YENEEA. There are 13 residues in the CDR3. The CDR3 DNA sequence: TGTGCCAGCAGCCGCTGGGGAAACTATGGCTACACCTTC. Translated: CASSRWGNYGYTF.

For this clonotype: This could be a read error, since a much larger clone is one nucleotide away. The V gene is TRBV6-5, the J gene TRBJ2-2; 8 bases agree with TRBD1. The CDR3 length is 15 residues. In germline, CDR1 is MNHEY, CDR2 SVGAGI. The CDR3, as DNA: TGTACCAGCAGTTTACGGACAGGGTTCACCGGGGAGCTGTTTTTT. As protein: CTSSLRTGFTGELFF.

On this clonotype itself: Mismatch with germline at one junction end may stem from a read error. The J gene is TRBJ2-5, the V gene TRBV11-2, with 14 bases fitting TRBD2. CDR1 and CDR2 from the germline V gene are SGHAT and FQNNGV. The CDR3 is 15 amino acids. Here the CDR3 reads CASSHGLAGGETQYF. The CDR3 DNA reads TGTGCTAGCAGCCATGGACTAGCGGGAGGCGAGACCCAGTACTTC.

A word on this clonotype: Being one base from a much bigger clone, this may be a read error. The V and J genes are TRBV6-5 and TRBJ2-7, with D possibly TRBD1 on 5 matching bases. The CDR3 is 16 residues long. Germline V gene sequence: CDR1 MNHEY, CDR2 SVGAGI. Trimming pared 2 bases from V and 0 bases from J, leaving 14 bases between. For the CDR3, the DNA is TGTGCCAGCAGTTACCCACGACCCAGGGACTCCTACGAGCAGTACTTC. Its protein is CASSYPRPRDSYEQYF.

Remarks on this clonotype: One junction end disagrees with the germline gene, perhaps due to a read error. V and J are TRBV11-2 and TRBJ1-1, with 8 bases lining up with TRBD1. Germline CDR1 and CDR2: SGHAT and FQNNGV. This CDR3 has 12 amino acids. The CDR3 loop reads CASSRSDRESSF. CDR3 DNA: TGTGCCAGCAGCCGGTCGGACAGGGAATCTTCCTTT.

The V gene is TRBV11-2, the J gene TRBJ2-3; TRBD1 or TRBD2 may be the D gene (6 bases each). Trimming shortened V by 1 base and J by 14 bases, and 22 bases separated the two germline ends. CDR3 length: 15 amino acids. CDR1 is SGHAT and CDR2 is FQNNGV in the germline V gene. The CDR3 loop is CASSLASGWTDTRYF. As DNA, the CDR3 is TGTGCCAGCAGCTTAGCCAGCGGGTGGACAGATACACGGTATTTT.

This chain connects TRBV5-5 to TRBJ2-2; D not certain. The CDR3 loop spans 15 amino acids. Looked up from germline, CDR1 is SGHKS and CDR2 is YYEKEE (reference sequence). Trimming took 4 bases from V and 10 from J, leaving 20 bases between them. CDR3 sequence: CASSAGRVNSAELFF. The CDR3 DNA follows: TGTGCCAGCAGCGCCGGTCGGGTAAACTCCGCGGAGCTGTTTTTT. The full variable domain, with the rest looked up from reference TRBV5-5 and TRBJ2-2, is DAGVTQSPTHLIKTRGQQVTLRCSPISGHKSVSWYQQVLGQGPQFIFQYYEKEERGRGNFPDRFSARQFPNYSSELNVNALLLGDSALYLCASSAGRVNSAELFFGEGSRLTVL.

V usage is TRBV14 and J usage is TRBJ1-5; TRBD1 might be the D (6 bases). V was shortened by 1 base and J by 6 bases, with 10 bases between the two germline ends. The length of the CDR3 is 14 residues. From germline, CDR1 is SGHDN and CDR2 FVKESK. The CDR3 coding sequence is TGTGCCAGCAGCCAAGGGGCAGGGGCTCAGCCCCAGCATTTT. Translated: CASSQGAGAQPQHF.

The chain recombines TRBV11-2 with TRBJ1-1; D gene unclear. Per the germline V gene, CDR1 is SGHAT and CDR2 is FQNNGV. This CDR3 has 13 amino acids. For the CDR3, the DNA is TGTGTCAACAGCTTAGTTCTGGGCACTGAAGCTTTCTTT. It codes for CVNSLVLGTEAFF.

This clonotype has just a few counts. J is TRBJ2-4 and V is TRBV28; TRBD1 might be the D (5 bases). The CDR3 consists of 14 residues. V dropped 3 bases and J dropped 2 bases, with 8 bases sitting between them. CDR1 and CDR2 (germline): MDHEN, SYDVKM. The DNA of the CDR3 is TGTGCCAGCAGTTTCCAGGGCCCCAAAAACATTCAGTACTTC. Translation: CASSFQGPKNIQYF.

As concerns this clonotype: Mismatch with germline at one junction end may stem from a read error. The chain links TRBV4-1 to TRBJ1-5, with D unresolved. In germline, CDR1 is MGHRA, CDR2 YSYEKL. The CDR3 has 17 residues. CDR3 nucleotide sequence: TGTGCCAGCAGCCAAGATCTGAACCCTTATAGCAATCAGCCCCAGCATTTT. It encodes CASSQDLNPYSNQPQHF.